This entry lists 13 T cell receptor beta chains sequenced from one sample in a study of OX40 agonist ivuxolimab in advanced cancers. Libraries were built with the immunoSEQ multiplex PCR assay. The source is immuneACCESS, and TCRdb retained only in-frame sequences with V and J called. Part of the clones is not carried over; for the studies checked, unresolved V genes explain less than half of this, and the remainder is unexplained. The sample yields more than 65,000 clones; 70% to 90% were counted once. The ten largest clones capture approximately 6.1% of the sample. Source: CD4+ or CD8+ T cells sorted from blood, taken in a trial of the OX40 agonist ivuxolimab. The receptors derive from an adult with an advanced solid tumor such as melanoma, head and neck, liver or kidney cancer.

The chain combines TRBV27 with TRBJ2-7; D gene unclear. This CDR3 is 13 amino acids long. The germline V and J ends were trimmed by 2 bases and 3 bases, with 8 bases remaining between them. CDR1 and CDR2 (germline): MNHEY, SMNVEV (reference sequence). The CDR3 is CASSLGSIYEQYF. The CDR3 DNA is TGTGCCAGCAGTTTAGGTTCCATCTACGAGCAGTACTTC.

The gene calls are TRBV5-1 and TRBJ1-2; D is ambiguous. CDR3 size: 13 residues. Germline V gives CDR1 SGHRS, CDR2 YFSETQ. Deletions cut 0 bases from V and 7 bases from J, with 10 bases between. The CDR3 nucleotides read TGCGCCAGCAGCTTGGACCCACCCTTTGGCTACACCTTC. The encoded protein is CASSLDPPFGYTF.

The chain has TRBV29-1 and TRBJ2-1; D is tentatively TRBD1 or TRBD2 (5 bases each). The CDR3 consists of 18 residues. Germline CDR1 SQVTM, CDR2 ANQGSEA. V shed 3 bases and J shed 9 bases, with 30 bases lying between them. CDR3 coding DNA: TGCAGCGTTGATGGGGTGGCACGATCTAAGGGACCGATTGGTGAGCAGTTCTTC. Translated, it gives CSVDGVARSKGPIGEQFF.

The chain uses TRBV7-8 and TRBJ2-7; unclear D gene. Trimming removed 1 base from V and 0 bases from J, with 7 bases in between. The germline V gene encodes CDR1 SGHVS and CDR2 FQNEAQ. The length of the CDR3 is 14 residues. The CDR3 spells CASSLGGDSYEQYF. The CDR3 DNA follows: TGTGCCAGCAGCTTAGGTGGCGACTCCTACGAGCAGTACTTC.

In this sample, this clone turned up a few times. V and J are TRBV27 and TRBJ2-7; 7 nucleotides align to TRBD1. Germline CDR1 reads MNHEY; CDR2 reads SMNVEV (reference sequence). The V gene end was trimmed by 2 bases and the J gene end by 2 bases; junction bases not matched to a gene: 3. CDR3 length: 14 residues. The DNA for the CDR3 is TGTGCCAGCAGTTTACTCGGGACAGCCTACGAGCAGTACTTC. Residues: CASSLLGTAYEQYF.

J is TRBJ2-1 and V is TRBV13; tentative D call: TRBD2 (6 bases). V was trimmed by 5 bases and J by 4 bases, leaving 15 bases between them. The CDR3 has 15 amino acids. Germline V gives CDR1 PRHDT, CDR2 FYEKMQ (reference sequence). CDR3 DNA sequence: TGTGCCAGCAGCCCCCCCCCGGGGAGGTACAATGAGCAGTTCTTC. This encodes CASSPPPGRYNEQFF.

This clone was seen once. V gene TRBV15 combines with J gene TRBJ1-5; D is unresolved. Germline CDR1 is LNHNV and CDR2 is YYDKDF (reference sequence). Between the trimmed V and J ends, which lost 1 base and 1 base, there was a span of 14 bases. This CDR3 is built from 17 residues. The CDR3: CATSRAPNGVSNQPQHF. Here the CDR3 DNA reads TGTGCCACCAGCAGAGCTCCTAACGGGGTCAGCAATCAGCCCCAGCATTTT.

The CDR3 DNA is TGTGCCAGCAGGGTTTCGGGGTCCTACGAGCAGTACTTC. As protein: CASRVSGSYEQYF. V gene TRBV27 combines with J gene TRBJ2-5, with a tentative D call TRBD2 (5 bases). The J call may be faulty, since TRBJ2-7 better matches the DNA end. The CDR3 is made up of 13 amino acids. From germline, CDR1 is MNHEY and CDR2 SMNVEV (reference sequence).

This clone was picked up a small number of times. This chain links TRBV5-8 with TRBJ1-3; no clear D gene. Between the trimmed V and J ends, which lost 0 bases and 8 bases, there was a span of 18 bases. This CDR3 comprises 16 residues. The germline V gene encodes CDR1 SGHTS and CDR2 YDEGEE. CDR3 residues: CASSLDAGLGGYTIYF. The CDR3 DNA reads TGTGCCAGCAGCTTGGATGCGGGCCTCGGCGGTTACACCATATATTTT.

The V and J genes are TRBV9 and TRBJ1-2; 9 bases map to TRBD1. Germline V gene lookup returns CDR1 SGDLS and CDR2 YYNGEE. There are 14 residues in the CDR3. Germline trimming cut 3 bases from V and 2 bases from J; bases unmatched to any gene: 2. The CDR3 here is CASSGTGGNYGYTF. CDR3 in DNA: TGTGCCAGCAGCGGAACAGGGGGCAACTATGGCTACACCTTC.

Worth noting for this clone: A clone one base away is much larger, so this may be a read error. The chain combines TRBV7-2 with TRBJ1-6; D unclear. V dropped 5 bases and J dropped 0 bases, with 11 bases sitting between them. The CDR3 sequence is 16 residues long. CDR1 SGHTA and CDR2 FQGNSA come from the germline V gene. This CDR3 is CASSQEGSSYNSPLHF. The CDR3 nucleotides read TGTGCCAGCAGCCAAGAAGGGAGCTCCTATAATTCACCCCTCCACTTT.

The chain couples TRBV4-3 to TRBJ1-2, with 7 bases fitting TRBD1. Germline values: CDR1 LGHNA, CDR2 YSLEER. The CDR3 sequence is 16 residues long. V shed 4 bases, J shed 4 bases, and the junction held 12 bases outside the gene matches. CDR3: CASSLIMTGKGYGYTF. As DNA, the CDR3 is TGCGCCAGCAGCCTGATAATGACAGGGAAGGGCTATGGCTACACCTTC.

The chain carries TRBV27 and TRBJ2-3; 7 bases map to TRBD2. The germline V gene has CDR1 MNHEY and CDR2 SMNVEV (reference sequence). Trimming removed 6 bases from V and 2 bases from J; junction bases left unmatched: 11. CDR3 length equals 16 residues. The DNA of the CDR3 is TGTGCCAGCAGGTTAAGGGCTAGCGGTTACACAGATACGCAGTATTTT. Translating it yields CASRLRASGYTDTQYF.